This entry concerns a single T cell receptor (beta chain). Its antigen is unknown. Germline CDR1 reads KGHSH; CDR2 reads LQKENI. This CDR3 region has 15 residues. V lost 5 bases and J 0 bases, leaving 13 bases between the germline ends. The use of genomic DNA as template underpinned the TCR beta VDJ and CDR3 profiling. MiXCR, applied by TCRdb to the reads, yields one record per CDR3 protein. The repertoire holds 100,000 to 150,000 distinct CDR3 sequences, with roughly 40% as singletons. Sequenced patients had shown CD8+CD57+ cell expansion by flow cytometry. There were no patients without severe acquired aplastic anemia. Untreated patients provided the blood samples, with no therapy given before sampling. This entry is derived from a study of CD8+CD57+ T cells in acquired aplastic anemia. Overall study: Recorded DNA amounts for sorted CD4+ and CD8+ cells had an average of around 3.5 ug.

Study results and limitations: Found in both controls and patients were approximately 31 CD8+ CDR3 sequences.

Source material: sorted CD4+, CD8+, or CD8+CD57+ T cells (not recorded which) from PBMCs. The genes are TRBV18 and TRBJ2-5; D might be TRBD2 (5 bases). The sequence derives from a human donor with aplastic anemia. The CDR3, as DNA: TGTGCCAGCTCATCAACCCTAGCTAACCAAGAGACCCAGTACTTC. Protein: CASSSTLANQETQYF. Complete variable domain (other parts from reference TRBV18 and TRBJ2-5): NAGVMQNPRHLVRRRGQEARLRCSPMKGHSHVYWYRQLPEEGLKFMVYLQKENIIDESGMPKERFSAEFPKEGPSILRIQQVVRGDSAAYFCASSSTLANQETQYFGPGTRLLVL.